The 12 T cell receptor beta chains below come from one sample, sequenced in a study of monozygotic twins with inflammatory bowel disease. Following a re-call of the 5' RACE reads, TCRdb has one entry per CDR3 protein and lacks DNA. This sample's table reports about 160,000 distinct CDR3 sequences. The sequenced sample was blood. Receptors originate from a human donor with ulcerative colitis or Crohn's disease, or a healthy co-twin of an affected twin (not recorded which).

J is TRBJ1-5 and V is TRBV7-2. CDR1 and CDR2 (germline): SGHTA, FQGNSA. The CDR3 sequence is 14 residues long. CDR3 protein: CASSPIGSNQPQHF.

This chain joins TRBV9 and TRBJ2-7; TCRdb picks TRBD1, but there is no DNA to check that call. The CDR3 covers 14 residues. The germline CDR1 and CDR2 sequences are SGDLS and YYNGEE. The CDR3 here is CASSVSGQHYEQYF. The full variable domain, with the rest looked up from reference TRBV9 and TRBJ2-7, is DSGVTQTPKHLITATGQRVTLRCSPRSGDLSVYWYQQSLDQGLQFLIQYYNGEERAKGNILERFSAQQFPDLHSELNLSSLELGDSALYFCASSVSGQHYEQYFGPGTRLTVT.

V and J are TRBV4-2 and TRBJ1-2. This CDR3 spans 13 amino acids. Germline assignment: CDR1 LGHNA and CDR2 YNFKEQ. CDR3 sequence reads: CASSQRTDHGYTF.

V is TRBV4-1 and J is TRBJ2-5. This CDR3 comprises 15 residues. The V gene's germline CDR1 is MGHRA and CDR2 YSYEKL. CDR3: CASSPRERDQETQYF.

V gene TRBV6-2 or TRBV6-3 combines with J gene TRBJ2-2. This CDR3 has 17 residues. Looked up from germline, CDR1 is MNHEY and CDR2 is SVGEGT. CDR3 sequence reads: CASSPTSGVFLERELFF.

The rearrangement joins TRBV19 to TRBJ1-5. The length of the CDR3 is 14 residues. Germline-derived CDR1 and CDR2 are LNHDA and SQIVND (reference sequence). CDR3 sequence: CASSTAGGRQPQHF. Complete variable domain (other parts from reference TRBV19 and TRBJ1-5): DGGITQSPKYLFRKEGQNVTLSCEQNLNHDAMYWYRQDPGQGLRLIYYSQIVNDFQKGDIAEGYSVSREKKESFPLTVTSAQKNPTAFYLCASSTAGGRQPQHFGDGTRLSIL.

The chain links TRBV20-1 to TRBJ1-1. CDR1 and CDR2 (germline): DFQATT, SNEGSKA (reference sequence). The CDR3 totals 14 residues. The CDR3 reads CSARDPLGSAEAFF.

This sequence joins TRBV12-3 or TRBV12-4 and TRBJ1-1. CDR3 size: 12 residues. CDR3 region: CASSRTRAEAFF.

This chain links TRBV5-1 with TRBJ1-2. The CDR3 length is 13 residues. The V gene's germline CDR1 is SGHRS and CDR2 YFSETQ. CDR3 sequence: CASSLDWTNGYTF.

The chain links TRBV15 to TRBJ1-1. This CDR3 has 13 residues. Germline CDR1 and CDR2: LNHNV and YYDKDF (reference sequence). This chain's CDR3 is CATSSPPNTEAFF.

This chain's CDR3 is CASSLDYRGAWNEQFF. V and J are TRBV11-2 and TRBJ2-1; the TCRdb D gene call, TRBD1, has no DNA to confirm it. The CDR3 loop spans 16 amino acids. Germline assignment: CDR1 SGHAT and CDR2 FQNNGV.

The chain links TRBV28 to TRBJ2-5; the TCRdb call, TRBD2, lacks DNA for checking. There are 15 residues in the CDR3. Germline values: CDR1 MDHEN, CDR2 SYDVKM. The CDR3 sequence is CASSSRQSPQETQYF.